The 24 T cell receptor beta chains reported below all come from one sample, sequenced in a study of cytomegalovirus exposure and HLA in healthy donors. The PCR contained 60 Vbeta and 13 Jbeta primers. Assay: immunoSEQ multiplex PCR; the TCRdb copy retains only in-frame clones and omits some. The sample holds around 67,000 clones, 75% to 90% seen once. Sample: PBMCs. Receptors were obtained from a woman in her 30s in good health and CMV-seropositive.

The rearrangement joins TRBV28 to TRBJ1-4; D might be TRBD1 (6 bases). This CDR3 is 15 amino acids long. Germline CDR1 MDHEN, CDR2 SYDVKM. V dropped 8 bases and J dropped 6 bases, with 19 bases sitting between them. The CDR3 region has the DNA TGTGCCAGCGGAACGACGGGGGGCGGCTATGAAAAACTGTTTTTT. This encodes CASGTTGGGYEKLFF.

The J gene is TRBJ2-2, the V gene TRBV30; D not resolved. V lost 1 base to trimming and J lost 3 bases, with 9 bases between them. The CDR3 is made up of 14 amino acids. Looked up from germline, CDR1 is GTSNPN and CDR2 is SVGIG (reference sequence). CDR3 nucleotides: TGTGCCTGGAGTGGTACAGTTGACACCGGGGAGCTGTTTTTT. This gives the protein CAWSGTVDTGELFF.

This rearrangement joins TRBV7-8 to TRBJ2-1, with D possibly being TRBD2 (6 bases). This CDR3 contains 18 residues. With 0 bases removed from V and 5 bases from J, the gap between germline ends came to 20 bases. The germline gives CDR1 SGHVS, CDR2 FQNEAQ. The CDR3 DNA reads TGTGCCAGCAGCTTAGCTGTAGGAGGGTTCCTAGCCCACAATGAGCAGTTCTTC. As protein: CASSLAVGGFLAHNEQFF.

The chain recombines TRBV6-1 with TRBJ2-7, with a possible D match to TRBD2 (6 bases). CDR3 length equals 12 residues. CDR1 is MNHNS, CDR2 SASEGT, per germline. V was pared by 6 bases and J by 4 bases, with 10 bases between. The CDR3 loop reads CASSQGGYEQYF. The DNA of the CDR3 is TGTGCCAGCAGCCAGGGAGGTTACGAGCAGTACTTC.

This chain uses TRBV7-9 with TRBJ2-7; 10 nucleotides line up with TRBD1. Trimming took 5 bases from V and 2 from J; bases not matched to a gene: 6. This CDR3 is built from 15 residues. Germline CDR1 is SEHNR and CDR2 is FQNEAQ (reference sequence). The chain's CDR3 is CASSKTGTGAYEQYF. The CDR3 nucleotides are TGTGCCAGCAGCAAAACCGGGACAGGGGCCTACGAGCAGTACTTC.

This chain connects TRBV5-1 to TRBJ2-7, with D possibly TRBD2 on 6 matching bases. Germline V gene sequence: CDR1 SGHRS, CDR2 YFSETQ. The V gene lost 0 bases and the J gene lost 7 bases, with 11 bases spanning the gap. The CDR3 has 13 residues. In DNA form, the CDR3 reads TGCGCCAGCAGCTTGGATCGGGGGATAGAGCAGTACTTC. Encoded protein: CASSLDRGIEQYF. Based on the CDR3 plus reference TRBV5-1 and TRBJ2-7, the full variable domain is KAGVTQTPRYLIKTRGQQVTLSCSPISGHRSVSWYQQTPGQGLQFLFEYFSETQRNKGNFPGRFSGRQFSNSRSEMNVSTLELGDSALYLCASSLDRGIEQYFGPGTRLTVT.

This clone appeared once. V usage is TRBV7-6 and J usage is TRBJ2-1; TRBD2 matches 13 bases. The CDR3 is made up of 15 amino acids. J lost 8 bases, V lost 5 bases, and 6 bases had no gene match. Per germline, CDR1 SGHVS and CDR2 FNYEAQ. The CDR3 nucleotides read TGTGCCAGCAGCCGGGGACTAGCGGGAAAGGATGAGCAGTTCTTC. Translating it yields CASSRGLAGKDEQFF. Complete variable domain (other parts from reference TRBV7-6 and TRBJ2-1): GAGVSQSPRYKVTKRGQDVALRCDPISGHVSLYWYRQALGQGPEFLTYFNYEAQQDKSGLPNDRFSAERPEGSISTLTIQRTEQRDSAMYRCASSRGLAGKDEQFFGPGTRLTVL.

This clone was seen just once. This sequence joins TRBV6-5 and TRBJ2-1; TRBD1 matches at 8 bases. This CDR3 is built from 14 residues. Germline loops: CDR1 MNHEY, CDR2 SVGAGI. The V gene end was trimmed by 4 bases and the J gene end by 2 bases; junction bases not matched to a gene: 1. CDR3 amino acids: CASSWTGPYNEQFF. CDR3 DNA: TGTGCCAGCAGTTGGACAGGGCCCTACAATGAGCAGTTCTTC.

About this clone itself: Other DNA sequences from this sample encode an identical CDR3 as well. V is TRBV7-7 and J is TRBJ2-1, with 9 bases matching TRBD2. Germline CDR1 SSHAT, CDR2 FNYEAQ (reference sequence). The J segment lost 6 bases and the V segment lost 5 bases, leaving 11 bases of the junction unmatched. The CDR3 has 16 amino acids. CDR3 protein: CASSALPGLATNEQFF. The CDR3 DNA reads as TGTGCCAGCAGCGCCCTCCCGGGACTAGCAACCAATGAGCAGTTCTTC.

The CDR3 coding sequence is TGTGCCAGCTCACCTGAGCAAACGGGGGAGCTGTTTTTT. Translating gives CASSPEQTGELFF. This chain links TRBV18 with TRBJ2-2; D not resolved. This CDR3 has 13 residues. Trimming shortened V by 3 bases and J by 8 bases, and 10 bases separated the two germline ends. Germline assignment: CDR1 KGHSH and CDR2 LQKENI.

The chain combines TRBV27 with TRBJ1-2, with a possible D match to TRBD1 (6 bases). CDR1 and CDR2 from the germline V gene are MNHEY and SMNVEV (reference sequence). The CDR3 contains 12 residues. Between the trimmed V and J ends, which lost 9 bases and 8 bases, there was a span of 16 bases. The CDR3 bases are TGTGCCAGTACCGCGGGGGCGGGAGGCTACACCTTC. Translation gives CASTAGAGGYTF.

This sequence joins TRBV6-5 and TRBJ1-4, with 8 bases identical to TRBD1. The CDR3 has 16 amino acids. Germline CDR1 is MNHEY and CDR2 is SVGAGI. With 2 bases clipped from V and 3 bases from J, the junction kept 5 bases outside the gene matches. Here the CDR3 reads CASSYRSGGSNEKLFF. The CDR3 nucleotides are TGTGCCAGCAGTTACAGATCAGGGGGCTCTAATGAAAAACTGTTTTTT.

The chain employs TRBV5-1 and TRBJ2-5, with TRBD1 matching 8 bases. The V segment lost 0 bases and the J segment 1 base; nucleotides outside the gene matches: 5. CDR1 and CDR2 (germline): SGHRS, YFSETQ. CDR3 length: 16 residues. The CDR3 loop reads CASSLGRTGFQETQYF. CDR3 nucleotide sequence: TGCGCCAGCAGCTTGGGTCGGACAGGGTTCCAAGAGACCCAGTACTTC.

The chain has TRBV7-8 and TRBJ2-2; 10 bases fit TRBD1. From germline, CDR1 is SGHVS and CDR2 FQNEAQ. The CDR3 is made up of 17 amino acids. V dropped 5 bases and J dropped 2; count of bases not matched to a gene: 8. The CDR3 here is CASSLPRDRGNTGELFF. The CDR3 nucleotides are TGTGCCAGCAGCCTACCTCGGGACAGGGGTAACACCGGGGAGCTGTTTTTT.

This chain joins TRBV19 and TRBJ2-5; 9 bases are shared with TRBD2. The J call may be in error: the DNA end matches TRBJ2-7 better. This CDR3 region has 15 residues. Looked up from germline, CDR1 is LNHDA and CDR2 is SQIVND (reference sequence). Here the CDR3 reads CASSMGGRAAHEQYF. Written as DNA, the CDR3 is TGTGCCAGTAGTATGGGCGGGAGGGCCGCTCACGAGCAGTACTTC.

This chain connects TRBV6-1 to TRBJ2-2, with D perhaps TRBD1 (6 bases). Germline assignment: CDR1 MNHNS and CDR2 SASEGT. This CDR3 is 14 amino acids long. V lost 5 bases, J lost 5 bases, and 12 bases lay in between. The CDR3 reads CASSSPDRTGELFF. CDR3 nucleotide sequence: TGTGCCAGCAGTTCACCCGACAGGACCGGGGAGCTGTTTTTT.

This chain connects TRBV6-5 to TRBJ1-1; TRBD1 matches at 7 bases. Trimming at V came to 5 bases and at J to 6 bases, leaving 6 bases not matched to a gene. Germline CDR1 MNHEY, CDR2 SVGAGI. The CDR3 extends over 13 amino acids. The CDR3 here is CASSNRGRAEAFF. CDR3 coding DNA: TGTGCCAGCAGTAACAGGGGTCGGGCTGAAGCTTTCTTT.

The rearrangement uses TRBV9 and TRBJ2-5; 14 nucleotides agree with TRBD2. Unmatched junction bases numbered 13, after V lost 4 bases and J lost 5 bases. The CDR3 is 18 residues long. Germline CDR1 SGDLS, CDR2 YYNGEE. In nucleotides, the CDR3 is TGTGCCAGCAGCTTCCCCCCGGGACTAGCGGGAGATTGGGAGACCCAGTACTTC. Its translation: CASSFPPGLAGDWETQYF.

The chain recombines TRBV4-1 with TRBJ2-5; 16 bases map to TRBD2. The CDR3 length is 17 residues. V trimming: 4 bases; J trimming: 3 bases; junction bases outside the gene matches: 5. CDR1 is MGHRA, CDR2 YSYEKL, per germline. CDR3 amino acids: CASSLSGTSGREETQYF. The CDR3 DNA is TGCGCCAGCAGCCTCTCTGGGACTAGCGGGAGGGAAGAGACCCAGTACTTC.

There are a few counts of this clone. This rearrangement joins TRBV27 to TRBJ2-1; 9 bases agree with TRBD2. The CDR3 is 17 amino acids. J gave up 3 bases and V 4 bases, and 10 bases lay outside the gene matches. Per germline, CDR1 MNHEY and CDR2 SMNVEV (reference sequence). CDR3: CASSSPSGRNNYNEQFF. In DNA form, the CDR3 reads TGTGCCAGCAGTTCTCCGAGCGGGAGGAATAACTACAATGAGCAGTTCTTC.

This clone was found once. This rearrangement joins TRBV5-1 to TRBJ1-5; 9 nucleotides line up with TRBD1. Losses at the gene ends were 3 bases for V and 5 bases for J; bases not matched to a gene: 12. Germline lookup yields CDR1 SGHRS and CDR2 YFSETQ. This CDR3 comprises 17 residues. The CDR3: CASSWGTGGIEDQPQHF. CDR3 nucleotides: TGCGCCAGCAGCTGGGGAACAGGGGGCATAGAGGATCAGCCCCAGCATTTT.

This rearrangement joins TRBV10-1 to TRBJ2-5; D perhaps matches TRBD1 (5 bases). The CDR3 is made up of 16 amino acids. The germline CDR1 and CDR2 sequences are WNHNN and SYGVQD (reference sequence). V lost 2 bases and J 4 bases, leaving 17 bases between the germline ends. The CDR3: CASSESQGVKGETQYF. The CDR3 region has the DNA TGCGCCAGCAGTGAGAGCCAGGGCGTAAAGGGAGAGACCCAGTACTTC.

The chain has TRBV2 and TRBJ2-2; 8 nucleotides match TRBD1. In germline, CDR1 is SNHLY, CDR2 FYNNEI. CDR3 length: 14 amino acids. V lost 5 bases and J lost 3; bases outside the gene matches: 2. In nucleotides, the CDR3 is TGTGCCAGCAGTAGGACAGGGCACACCGGGGAGCTGTTTTTT. It encodes CASSRTGHTGELFF.

V gene TRBV5-1 combines with J gene TRBJ2-2; D is unclear. Germline V gene data show CDR1 as SGHRS and CDR2 as YFSETQ. The CDR3 is 14 residues long. V was pared by 4 bases and J by 4 bases, with 11 bases between. The CDR3 protein is CASSGDLGTGELFF. The DNA for the CDR3 is TGCGCCAGCAGCGGAGATCTGGGCACCGGGGAGCTGTTTTTT.